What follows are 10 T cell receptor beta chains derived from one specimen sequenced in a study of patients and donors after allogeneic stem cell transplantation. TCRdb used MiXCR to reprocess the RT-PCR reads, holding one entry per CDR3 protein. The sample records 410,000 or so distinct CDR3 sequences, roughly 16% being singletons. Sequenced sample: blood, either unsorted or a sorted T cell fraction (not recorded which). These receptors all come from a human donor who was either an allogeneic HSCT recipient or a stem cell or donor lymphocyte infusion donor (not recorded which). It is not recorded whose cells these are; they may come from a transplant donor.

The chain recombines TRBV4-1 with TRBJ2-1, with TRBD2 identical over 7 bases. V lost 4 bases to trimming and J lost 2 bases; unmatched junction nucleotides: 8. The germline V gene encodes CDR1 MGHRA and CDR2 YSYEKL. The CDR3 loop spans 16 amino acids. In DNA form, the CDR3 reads TGCGCCAGCAGCCCCCGAAGCGGGACCACCTACAATGAGCAGTTCTTC. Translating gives CASSPRSGTTYNEQFF.

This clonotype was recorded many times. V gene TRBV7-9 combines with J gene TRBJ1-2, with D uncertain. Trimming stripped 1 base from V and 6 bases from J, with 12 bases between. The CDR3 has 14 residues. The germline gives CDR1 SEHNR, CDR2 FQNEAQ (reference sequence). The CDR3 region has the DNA TGTGCCAGCAGCTTAGGAATTGGAGGGAATGGCTACACCTTC. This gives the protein CASSLGIGGNGYTF.

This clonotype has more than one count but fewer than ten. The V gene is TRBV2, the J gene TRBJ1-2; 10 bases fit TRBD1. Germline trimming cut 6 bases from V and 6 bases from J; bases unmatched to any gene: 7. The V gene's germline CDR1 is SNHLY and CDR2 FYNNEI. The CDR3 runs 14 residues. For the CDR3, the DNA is TGTGCCAGCAGCGCGGGACAGGGGAGTCATGGCTACACCTTC. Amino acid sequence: CASSAGQGSHGYTF. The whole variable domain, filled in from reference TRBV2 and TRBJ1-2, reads EPEVTQTPSHQVTQMGQEVILRCVPISNHLYFYWYRQILGQKVEFLVSFYNNEISEKSEIFDDQFSVERPDGSNFTLKIRSTKLEDSAMYFCASSAGQGSHGYTFGSGTRLTVV.

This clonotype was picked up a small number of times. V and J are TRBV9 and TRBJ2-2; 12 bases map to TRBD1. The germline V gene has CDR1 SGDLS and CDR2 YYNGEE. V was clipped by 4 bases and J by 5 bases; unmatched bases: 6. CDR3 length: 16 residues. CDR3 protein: CASSSGTGGLTGELFF. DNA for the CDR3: TGTGCCAGCAGCTCCGGGACAGGGGGCCTGACCGGGGAGCTGTTTTTT.

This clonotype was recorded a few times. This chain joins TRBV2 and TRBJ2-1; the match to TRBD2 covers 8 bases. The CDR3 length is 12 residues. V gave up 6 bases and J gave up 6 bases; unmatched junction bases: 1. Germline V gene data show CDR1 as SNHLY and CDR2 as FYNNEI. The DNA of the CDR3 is TGTGCCAGCAGCGGGAGGGTCAATGAGCAGTTCTTC. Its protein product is CASSGRVNEQFF.

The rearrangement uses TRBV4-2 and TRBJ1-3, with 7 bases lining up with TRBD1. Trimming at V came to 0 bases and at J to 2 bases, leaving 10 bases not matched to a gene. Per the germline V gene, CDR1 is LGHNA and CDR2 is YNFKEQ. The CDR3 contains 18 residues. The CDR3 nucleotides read TGTGCCAGCAGCCAAGAGAGCCTCCGTGACAGGGCTGGAAACACCATATATTTT. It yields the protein CASSQESLRDRAGNTIYF.

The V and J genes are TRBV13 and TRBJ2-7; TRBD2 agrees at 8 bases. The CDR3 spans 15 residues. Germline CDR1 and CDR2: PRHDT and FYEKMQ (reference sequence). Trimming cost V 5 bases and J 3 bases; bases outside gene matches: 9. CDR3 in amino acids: CASSGTSGGGYEQYF. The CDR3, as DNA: TGTGCCAGCAGCGGTACTAGCGGAGGGGGCTACGAGCAGTACTTC. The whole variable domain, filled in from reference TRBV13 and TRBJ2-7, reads AAGVIQSPRHLIKEKRETATLKCYPIPRHDTVYWYQQGPGQDPQFLISFYEKMQSDKGSIPDRFSAQQFSDYHSELNMSSLELGDSALYFCASSGTSGGGYEQYFGPGTRLTVT.

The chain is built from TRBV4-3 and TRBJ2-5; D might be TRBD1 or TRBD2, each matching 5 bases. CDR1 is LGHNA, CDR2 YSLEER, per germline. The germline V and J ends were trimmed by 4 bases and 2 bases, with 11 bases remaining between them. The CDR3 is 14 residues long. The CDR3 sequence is CASSRQGGQETQYF. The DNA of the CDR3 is TGCGCCAGCAGCCGGCAGGGCGGGCAAGAGACCCAGTACTTC.

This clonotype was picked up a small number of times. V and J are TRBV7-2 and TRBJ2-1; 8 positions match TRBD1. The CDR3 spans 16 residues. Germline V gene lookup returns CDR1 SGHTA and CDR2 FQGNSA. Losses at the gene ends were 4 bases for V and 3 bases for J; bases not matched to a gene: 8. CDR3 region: CASSSRQGAVYNEQFF. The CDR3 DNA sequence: TGTGCCAGCAGCTCCCGGCAGGGGGCAGTCTACAATGAGCAGTTCTTC.

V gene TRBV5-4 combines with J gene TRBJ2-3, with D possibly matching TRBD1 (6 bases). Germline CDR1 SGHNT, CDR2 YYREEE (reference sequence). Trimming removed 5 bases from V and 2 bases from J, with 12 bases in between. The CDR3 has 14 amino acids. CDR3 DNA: TGTGCCAGCAGGACCGGACAGACCACAGATACGCAGTATTTT. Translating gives CASRTGQTTDTQYF.